This T cell receptor (beta chain) was recovered during a study of blood T cell repertoires in COVID-19. Background on the study: T cells, B-cell-depleted T cells, or PBMCs provided the cDNA or gDNA that served as material.

This clone appeared a few times. As processed by the authors: Reference gene primer amplification in the assay estimated nucleated cell counts. Clones were read by immunoSEQ multiplex PCR, and TCRdb kept only the in-frame ones, dropping some. For V, J and clone size, that table is used; D and trimming come from the DNA. This sample has about 150,000 clones, with around 83% found just once. The sequencing sample was made of peripheral blood. The TCR sequence derives from a woman aged 55-75 years with acute or convalescent COVID-19.

The CDR3 sequence: CASNEGGYQPQHF. Written as DNA, the CDR3 is TGTGCCAGCAACGAGGGGGGGTACCAGCCCCAGCATTTT. This chain uses TRBV2 with TRBJ1-5, with D perhaps TRBD1 (6 bases). The CDR3 runs 13 residues. The germline V gene has CDR1 SNHLY and CDR2 FYNNEI. The V gene lost 7 bases and the J gene lost 7 bases, with 14 bases spanning the gap.